This T cell receptor (beta chain) was sequenced during a study of T-cell reconstitution after alpha-beta-depleted transplantation in children. Unique molecular identifiers were built into the TCRbeta library. Each CDR3 protein gets one entry after TCRdb re-called the PCR reads with MiXCR. In the table there are 450,000 to 700,000 distinct CDR3 sequences, over 20% of which are singletons. This clonotype was counted between two and nine times. With 2 bases removed from V and 0 bases from J, the gap between germline ends came to 12 bases. Germline lookup yields CDR1 SGHDT and CDR2 YYEEEE. The CDR3 extends over 15 amino acids.

The sample here was PBMCs, taken before TCRalphabeta/CD19-depleted stem cell transplant. The chain is built from TRBV5-6 and TRBJ2-7, with D possibly matching TRBD2 (5 bases). This TCR came from a boy under three years old with Wiskott-Aldrich syndrome, due to receive a stem cell transplant. The CDR3 region is CASSLPGRDSYEQYF. The CDR3 DNA follows: TGTGCCAGCAGCTTACCAGGACGGGACTCCTACGAGCAGTACTTC. Using reference TRBV5-6 and TRBJ2-7 for the parts outside the CDR3, the full variable domain is DAGVTQSPTHLIKTRGQQVTLRCSPKSGHDTVSWYQQALGQGPQFIFQYYEEEERQRGNFPDRFSGHQFPNYSSELNVNALLLGDSALYLCASSLPGRDSYEQYFGPGTRLTVT.